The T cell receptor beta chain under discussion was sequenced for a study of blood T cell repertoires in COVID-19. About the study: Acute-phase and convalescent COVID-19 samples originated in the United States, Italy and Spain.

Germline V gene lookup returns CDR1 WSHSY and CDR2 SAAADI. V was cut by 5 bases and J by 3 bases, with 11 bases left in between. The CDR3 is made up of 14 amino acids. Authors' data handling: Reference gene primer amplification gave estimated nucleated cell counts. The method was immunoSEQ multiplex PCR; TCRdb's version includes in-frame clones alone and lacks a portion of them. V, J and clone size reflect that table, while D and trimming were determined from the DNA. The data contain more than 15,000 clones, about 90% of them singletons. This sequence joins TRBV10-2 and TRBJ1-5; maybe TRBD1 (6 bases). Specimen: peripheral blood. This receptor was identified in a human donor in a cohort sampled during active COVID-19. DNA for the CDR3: TGCGCCAGCAGTCGACAGGAGTCCAATCAGCCCCAGCATTTT. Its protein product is CASSRQESNQPQHF.